This T cell receptor (beta chain) was captured by sequencing in a study of T cell responses to AZD1222 COVID-19 vaccine. Study at large: Combined were second doses at about 4 or about 12 weeks. The study's findings and limits: Clonal diversity may have been underestimated in mostly white British donors. Only 5 or 6 AZD1222 recipients were seropositive at baseline. Breadth and depth of Spike-specific TCRs rose after two AZD1222 doses.

CDR3 length: 18 residues. Looked up from germline, CDR1 is LGHNA and CDR2 is YNFKEQ. J lost 4 bases, V lost 4 bases, and 17 bases had no gene match. Clones were sequenced by immunoSEQ multiplex PCR, and TCRdb holds only the in-frame ones, with some missing. The table shows roughly 170,000 clones, with almost 90% occurring only once. With regard to this clone: Antigen: not known.

The sequencing here drew on peripheral blood, taken on day 0 of AZD1222 vaccination. The origin of this receptor is an adult in good health. The chain has TRBV4-2 and TRBJ1-2; 8 bases agree with TRBD1. CDR3 nucleotide sequence: TGTGCCAGCAGCCCGCCCTTGACAGGGGATTTGGCATTCTATGGCTACACCTTC. Translated: CASSPPLTGDLAFYGYTF.